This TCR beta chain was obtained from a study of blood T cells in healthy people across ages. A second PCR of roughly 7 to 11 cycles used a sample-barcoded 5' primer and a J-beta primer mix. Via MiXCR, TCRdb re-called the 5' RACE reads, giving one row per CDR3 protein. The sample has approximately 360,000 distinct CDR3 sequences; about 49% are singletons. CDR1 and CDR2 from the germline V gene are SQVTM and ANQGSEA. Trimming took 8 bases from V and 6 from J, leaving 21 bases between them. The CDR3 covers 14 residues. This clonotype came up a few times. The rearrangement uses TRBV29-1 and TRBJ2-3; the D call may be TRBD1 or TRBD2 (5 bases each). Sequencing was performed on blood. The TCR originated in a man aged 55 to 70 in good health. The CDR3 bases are TGCAGCACTGCGGCTTCGTCAGAGGGGGATACGCAGTATTTT. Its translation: CSTAASSEGDTQYF.